Below are 19 T cell receptor beta chains sequenced from a single sample in a study of shared clonotypes between healthy human individuals (dated by TCRdb to about 2020). The library was prepared using the immunoSEQ multiplex PCR assay. In its TCRdb copy, this immuneACCESS table keeps in-frame sequences only and misses some clones. Where compared with another copy, unresolved V genes explain less than half of these, and the others have no known cause. The sample has 2 million to 2.5 million clones on record, over 90% of them singletons. In total, the top ten clones hold around 0.4% of the sample. The material sequenced was naive CD4+ T cells from PBMCs. The cell subset or site label on this specimen signifies: CD45RA+ positively selected. The receptor source for this set is a young man in good health. Some clones in this sample may be carry-over from other donors' samples.

This rearrangement joins TRBV2 to TRBJ2-1; D gene ambiguous. CDR1 is SNHLY and CDR2 is FYNNEI in the germline V gene. Trimming pared 6 bases from V and 3 bases from J, leaving 9 bases between. The length of the CDR3 is 13 residues. The CDR3 DNA sequence: TGTGCCAGCAGAGGAGCCTACTACAATGAGCAGTTCTTC. Protein: CASRGAYYNEQFF.

The J gene is TRBJ1-1, the V gene TRBV15, with D hard to call. This CDR3 has 14 residues. Trimming removed 5 bases from V and 1 base from J, with 11 bases in between. CDR1 is LNHNV and CDR2 is YYDKDF in the germline V gene (reference sequence). The CDR3 nucleotides are TGTGCCACCAGCGAATTAACAGCGAACACTGAAGCTTTCTTT. This codes for CATSELTANTEAFF.

The chain employs TRBV28 and TRBJ1-2, with 8 bases fitting TRBD1. The V and J ends lost 3 bases and 4 bases, in that order; junction bases with no gene match: 4. This CDR3 region has 14 residues. The germline CDR1 and CDR2 sequences are MDHEN and SYDVKM. CDR3 nucleotides: TGTGCCAGCAGTTTCCTTACAGGGGGCTATGGCTACACCTTC. It is translated as CASSFLTGGYGYTF.

This chain uses TRBV9 with TRBJ1-2; the D is unclear. The CDR3 spans 10 residues. V was cut by 2 bases and J by 7 bases, with 3 bases left in between. Germline lookup yields CDR1 SGDLS and CDR2 YYNGEE. The CDR3: CASSVTGYTF. The DNA for the CDR3 is TGTGCCAGCAGCGTTACTGGCTACACCTTC.

This clone was recorded only once. The V and J genes are TRBV5-1 and TRBJ2-7; TRBD2 aligns across 9 bases. V shed 1 base, J shed 6 bases, and the junction held 5 bases outside the gene matches. This CDR3 spans 14 amino acids. Germline CDR1 SGHRS, CDR2 YFSETQ. CDR3 coding DNA: TGCGCCAGCAGCTTGACAGCGGGAGGTCTCGAGCAGTACTTC. Its protein is CASSLTAGGLEQYF.

The CDR3 DNA sequence: TGTGCCAGCAGCTTAGCGGAAGCTTTCTTT. Residues: CASSLAEAFF. The V call is TRBV7-9, the J call TRBJ1-1; D is undetermined. From germline, CDR1 is SEHNR and CDR2 FQNEAQ (reference sequence). This CDR3 has 10 amino acids. With 0 bases removed from V and 8 bases from J, the gap between germline ends came to 1 base.

This chain links TRBV7-9 with TRBJ2-1; a possible D gene is TRBD2 (6 bases). Germline V gene data show CDR1 as SEHNR and CDR2 as FQNEAQ (reference sequence). Trimming shortened V by 2 bases and J by 3 bases, and 11 bases separated the two germline ends. This CDR3 has 15 residues. CDR3 in DNA: TGTGCCAGCAGCTTACCGGGAGCGATCTACAATGAGCAGTTCTTC. Protein product: CASSLPGAIYNEQFF.

The chain joins TRBV5-5 to TRBJ2-5; D is undetermined. V dropped 2 bases and J dropped 4 bases, with 15 bases sitting between them. The CDR3 is 15 residues long. Germline CDR1 SGHKS, CDR2 YYEKEE (reference sequence). This chain's CDR3 is CASSLRHGWVETQYF. Here the CDR3 DNA reads TGTGCCAGCAGCTTACGGCACGGATGGGTAGAGACCCAGTACTTC.

This clone has more than one count but fewer than ten. The gene calls are TRBV5-4 and TRBJ1-1; D unclear. V lost 0 bases, J lost 7 bases, and 7 bases lay in between. Germline V gene lookup returns CDR1 SGHNT and CDR2 YYREEE (reference sequence). This CDR3 spans 12 amino acids. CDR3 in DNA: TGTGCCAGCAGCTTGGAGGAAAATGAAGCTTTCTTT. Its translation: CASSLEENEAFF.

This chain uses TRBV28 with TRBJ2-7; the match to TRBD2 covers 10 bases. Trimming cost V 7 bases and J 3 bases; bases outside gene matches: 9. From germline, CDR1 is MDHEN and CDR2 SYDVKM. The CDR3 totals 15 residues. CDR3 in DNA: TGTGCCAGCACCATAGCGGGAGGCGCTCTCTACGAGCAGTACTTC. Translation: CASTIAGGALYEQYF.

The V and J genes are TRBV5-1 and TRBJ2-1, with TRBD2 matching 13 bases. CDR1 is SGHRS and CDR2 is YFSETQ in the germline V gene. V dropped 4 bases and J dropped 8; count of bases not matched to a gene: 9. This CDR3 is 16 amino acids long. Written as DNA, the CDR3 is TGCGCCAGCAGCCAAATACTAGCGGGAGGGTTCGATGAGCAGTTCTTC. It yields the protein CASSQILAGGFDEQFF.

The chain uses TRBV30 and TRBJ2-5; 7 nucleotides align to TRBD1. Trimming at V came to 3 bases and at J to 2 bases, leaving 6 bases not matched to a gene. The CDR3 totals 14 residues. Germline lookup yields CDR1 GTSNPN and CDR2 SVGIG (reference sequence). The CDR3 DNA follows: TGTGCCTGGAGCCCGGGACAGCAACAAGAGACCCAGTACTTC. It translates to CAWSPGQQQETQYF.

CDR3 residues: CASSRPGQVNTEAFF. CDR3 in DNA: TGTGCCAGCAGTCGGCCCGGACAGGTAAACACTGAAGCTTTCTTT. This rearrangement joins TRBV28 to TRBJ1-1; 7 bases fit TRBD1. The CDR3 covers 15 residues. V shed 5 bases, J shed 2 bases, and the junction held 8 bases outside the gene matches. CDR1 is MDHEN and CDR2 is SYDVKM in the germline V gene.

Turning to this clone: The sample carries other DNA sequences with the same CDR3. The chain has TRBV4-1 and TRBJ2-7; 9 nucleotides match TRBD2. The CDR3 runs to 15 residues. Trimming removed 1 base from V and 2 bases from J; junction bases left unmatched: 3. Germline loops: CDR1 MGHRA, CDR2 YSYEKL. In DNA form, the CDR3 reads TGCGCCAGCAGCCAAGGGCTAGCGGGGACCTACGAGCAGTACTTC. Translation gives CASSQGLAGTYEQYF.

This clone was seen a handful of times. The chain uses TRBV5-1 and TRBJ2-2; the match to TRBD1 covers 7 bases. The germline CDR1 and CDR2 sequences are SGHRS and YFSETQ. J was trimmed by 8 bases and V by 3 bases; bases with no gene match: 13. This CDR3 region has 16 residues. Here the CDR3 reads CASSSHPGQLSGELFF. In DNA form, the CDR3 reads TGCGCCAGCAGCTCCCACCCGGGACAGCTTTCTGGGGAGCTGTTTTTT.

This chain joins TRBV5-4 and TRBJ2-3; TRBD2 matches 7 bases. Trimming removed 5 bases from V and 5 bases from J; junction bases left unmatched: 2. Germline CDR1 reads SGHNT; CDR2 reads YYREEE (reference sequence). This CDR3 region has 12 residues. The CDR3 loop reads CASRIAGDTQYF. CDR3 coding DNA: TGTGCCAGCAGGATAGCGGGAGATACGCAGTATTTT.

The chain combines TRBV7-6 with TRBJ2-7; D tentatively fits TRBD1 or TRBD2 (5 bases each). The CDR3 covers 15 residues. V was cut by 1 base and J by 6 bases, with 16 bases left in between. The germline CDR1 and CDR2 sequences are SGHVS and FNYEAQ. The chain's CDR3 is CASSLESPGRGEQYF. In DNA form, the CDR3 reads TGTGCCAGCAGCTTAGAGAGTCCGGGACGGGGCGAGCAGTACTTC.

The chain combines TRBV28 with TRBJ2-3, with 7 positions matching TRBD1. With V trimmed by 6 bases and J by 7 bases, 13 bases remained unmatched. CDR1 and CDR2 (germline): MDHEN, SYDVKM. The CDR3 has 15 residues. CDR3 residues: CASSLTGKPSNTQYF. The DNA of the CDR3 is TGTGCCAGCAGCCTGACAGGGAAGCCGTCAAATACGCAGTATTTT. Complete variable domain (other parts from reference TRBV28 and TRBJ2-3): DVKVTQSSRYLVKRTGEKVFLECVQDMDHENMFWYRQDPGLGLRLIYFSYDVKMKEKGDIPEGYSVSREKKERFSLILESASTNQTSMYLCASSLTGKPSNTQYFGPGTRLTVL.

The rearrangement uses TRBV5-4 and TRBJ2-6; 7 bases are shared with TRBD1. Germline trimming cut 4 bases from V and 0 bases from J; bases unmatched to any gene: 7. The germline V gene encodes CDR1 SGHNT and CDR2 YYREEE (reference sequence). CDR3 length: 17 residues. CDR3 sequence reads: CASSRRDRPSGANVLTF. The CDR3 DNA follows: TGTGCCAGCAGCCGCCGGGACAGACCCTCTGGGGCCAACGTCCTGACTTTC.